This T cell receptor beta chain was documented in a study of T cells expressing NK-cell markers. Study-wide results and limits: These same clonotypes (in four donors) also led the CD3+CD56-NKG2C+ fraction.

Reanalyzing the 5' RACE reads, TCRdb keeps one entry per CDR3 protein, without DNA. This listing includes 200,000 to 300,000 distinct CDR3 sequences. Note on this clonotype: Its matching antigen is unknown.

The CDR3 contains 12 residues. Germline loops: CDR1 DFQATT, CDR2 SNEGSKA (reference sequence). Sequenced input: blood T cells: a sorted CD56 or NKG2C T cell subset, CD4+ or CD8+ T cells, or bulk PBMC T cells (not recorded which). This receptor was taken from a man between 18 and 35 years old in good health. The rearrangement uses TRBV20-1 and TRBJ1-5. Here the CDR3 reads CSAGGPVQPQHF.